This passage covers 20 T cell receptor beta chains from one sample sequenced in a study of T cell responses to AZD1222 COVID-19 vaccine. Generated by immunoSEQ multiplex PCR, the TCRdb table keeps only in-frame clones and is missing some. Found here are about 48,000 clones, 89% of them singletons; the top ten hold about 5.7%. Material: peripheral blood, obtained 28 days after the second AZD1222 dose. These receptors all come from an adult who received the AZD1222 COVID-19 vaccine.

V is TRBV10-3 and J is TRBJ1-4; the D gene is possibly TRBD1 (5 bases). There are 14 residues in the CDR3. Germline V gene lookup returns CDR1 ENHRY and CDR2 SYGVKD. V lost 2 bases to trimming and J lost 8 bases, with 12 bases between them. The CDR3 DNA reads TGTGCCATCAGTGAGCGGCAGGGAGGGGAAAAACTGTTTTTT. It yields the protein CAISERQGGEKLFF.

The V gene is TRBV5-1, the J gene TRBJ2-3; 12 bases map to TRBD2. V shed 4 bases and J 5 bases; nucleotides not matched to a gene: 8. The CDR3 covers 16 residues. From germline, CDR1 is SGHRS and CDR2 YFSETQ. The CDR3 region is CASSIGLAGSIDTQYF. CDR3 nucleotides: TGCGCCAGCAGCATAGGACTAGCGGGGTCTATAGATACGCAGTATTTT. Full variable domain (outside the CDR3, taken from reference TRBV5-1 and TRBJ2-3): KAGVTQTPRYLIKTRGQQVTLSCSPISGHRSVSWYQQTPGQGLQFLFEYFSETQRNKGNFPGRFSGRQFSNSRSEMNVSTLELGDSALYLCASSIGLAGSIDTQYFGPGTRLTVL.

This chain uses TRBV29-1 with TRBJ2-7; D unclear. Germline CDR1 reads SQVTM; CDR2 reads ANQGSEA. The CDR3 is 11 amino acids. With 4 bases removed from V and 7 bases from J, the gap between germline ends came to 11 bases. CDR3 nucleotide sequence: TGCAGCGTTGTCACGGGCCTGGAGCAGTACTTC. This gives the protein CSVVTGLEQYF.

The chain has TRBV28 and TRBJ1-1; 8 bases align to TRBD1. The CDR3 runs to 13 residues. V was clipped by 2 bases and J by 5 bases; unmatched bases: 1. Germline assignment: CDR1 MDHEN and CDR2 SYDVKM. CDR3 DNA sequence: TGTGCCAGCAGTTTACAGGGGGCGACTGAAGCTTTCTTT. This gives the protein CASSLQGATEAFF.

The chain links TRBV5-1 to TRBJ2-5; 7 bases are shared with TRBD2. V was pared by 4 bases and J by 7 bases, with 13 bases of the junction left unmatched. Per the germline V gene, CDR1 is SGHRS and CDR2 is YFSETQ. This CDR3 has 15 residues. The CDR3 region has the DNA TGCGCCAGCAGCCCCACCACCGCGGGGGTTGTGACCCAGTACTTC. As protein: CASSPTTAGVVTQYF. Filled out from reference TRBV5-1 and TRBJ2-5, the complete variable domain reads KAGVTQTPRYLIKTRGQQVTLSCSPISGHRSVSWYQQTPGQGLQFLFEYFSETQRNKGNFPGRFSGRQFSNSRSEMNVSTLELGDSALYLCASSPTTAGVVTQYFGPGTRLLVL.

The chain uses TRBV5-4 and TRBJ1-1; D may be TRBD1 (5 bases). Germline V gene data show CDR1 as SGHNT and CDR2 as YYREEE (reference sequence). V was trimmed by 4 bases and J by 9 bases, leaving 19 bases between them. The CDR3 contains 14 residues. The CDR3: CASSQGVDRPKAFF. The DNA of the CDR3 is TGTGCCAGCAGCCAAGGGGTCGACCGACCAAAAGCTTTCTTT.

This clone has a single count. V usage is TRBV27 and J usage is TRBJ1-5; D not certain. The CDR3 is 12 residues long. The V gene lost 7 bases and the J gene lost 8 bases, with 12 bases spanning the gap. Per the germline V gene, CDR1 is MNHEY and CDR2 is SMNVEV (reference sequence). DNA for the CDR3: TGTGCCAGCACGAGTGGGCACGAGCCCCAGCATTTT. It yields the protein CASTSGHEPQHF.

This chain connects TRBV27 to TRBJ2-5; no firm D call. The J call may be wrong; the DNA end is better matched by TRBJ2-7. Germline assignment: CDR1 MNHEY and CDR2 SMNVEV (reference sequence). The CDR3 length is 13 residues. In DNA form, the CDR3 reads TGTGCCAGCAGTTTATCGGTCAGCTACGAGCAGTACTTC. Its protein product is CASSLSVSYEQYF.

V is TRBV5-6 and J is TRBJ2-2, with TRBD2 matching 8 bases. With 1 base clipped from V and 4 bases from J, the junction kept 9 bases outside the gene matches. Germline V gene sequence: CDR1 SGHDT, CDR2 YYEEEE. This CDR3 region has 17 residues. CDR3 bases: TGTGCCAGCAGCTTGTTGCGGGGGGCCCTCTTCACCGGGGAGCTGTTTTTT. It translates to CASSLLRGALFTGELFF.

This chain links TRBV7-6 with TRBJ2-3; maybe TRBD2 (5 bases). This CDR3 has 15 residues. The ends were cut back, 2 bases at V and 0 bases at J, with 9 bases in the middle. CDR1 SGHVS and CDR2 FNYEAQ come from the germline V gene. In DNA form, the CDR3 reads TGTGCCAGCAGCTTACGCGGGTTTAGCACAGATACGCAGTATTTT. This sequence encodes CASSLRGFSTDTQYF.

This chain links TRBV9 with TRBJ2-2, with D possibly being TRBD1 or TRBD2 (5 bases each). Per the germline V gene, CDR1 is SGDLS and CDR2 is YYNGEE. Trimming cost V 4 bases and J 8 bases, with 15 bases left between them. This CDR3 region has 14 residues. In nucleotides, the CDR3 is TGTGCCAGCAGCCCTATTTTTGAGGGGGGGGAGCTGTTTTTT. It encodes CASSPIFEGGELFF.

V usage is TRBV6-5 and J usage is TRBJ2-7, with D tentatively TRBD1 or TRBD2 (5 bases each). Trimming stripped 2 bases from V and 5 bases from J, with 16 bases between. CDR3 length: 15 residues. Germline CDR1 is MNHEY and CDR2 is SVGAGI. In nucleotides, the CDR3 is TGTGCCAGCAGTTACCGGCTCGGGGCGGGCCACGAGCAGTACTTC. Amino acids: CASSYRLGAGHEQYF.

This sequence joins TRBV4-1 and TRBJ2-3; 10 bases align to TRBD1. Germline CDR1 MGHRA, CDR2 YSYEKL. CDR3 length: 15 residues. The ends lost 3 bases at V and 3 bases at J; junction bases unmatched: 3. CDR3 bases: TGCGCCAGCAGCCAGAGGGACAGGGGAACAGATACGCAGTATTTT. It specifies CASSQRDRGTDTQYF.

The V gene is TRBV9, the J gene TRBJ2-3; 8 nucleotides agree with TRBD2. Germline trimming cut 4 bases from V and 2 bases from J; bases unmatched to any gene: 12. The CDR3 is made up of 17 amino acids. In germline, CDR1 is SGDLS, CDR2 YYNGEE. The chain's CDR3 is CASSYTVVAGSTDTQYF. CDR3 nucleotide sequence: TGTGCCAGCAGCTACACGGTCGTAGCGGGGTCCACAGATACGCAGTATTTT.

V is TRBV20-1 and J is TRBJ2-7; 9 bases are a match to TRBD2. The ends lost 3 bases at V and 2 bases at J; junction bases unmatched: 5. Germline V gene lookup returns CDR1 DFQATT and CDR2 SNEGSKA (reference sequence). This CDR3 comprises 14 residues. CDR3 DNA: TGCAGTGCTAGTGGGACTAGCCGTACCTACGAGCAGTACTTC. Amino acid sequence: CSASGTSRTYEQYF.

The chain is built from TRBV5-4 and TRBJ2-3; D perhaps matches TRBD2 (6 bases). The V end lost 0 bases, the J end lost 1 base, and 12 bases lay between the germline ends. CDR1 SGHNT and CDR2 YYREEE come from the germline V gene (reference sequence). The CDR3 is 16 amino acids. Here the CDR3 reads CASSLGGPSGTDTQYF. The CDR3 DNA is TGTGCCAGCAGCTTGGGTGGTCCTAGCGGCACAGATACGCAGTATTTT.

The rearrangement joins TRBV7-9 to TRBJ1-2; weak D call: TRBD1 (5 bases). CDR3 length: 13 residues. The germline V and J ends were trimmed by 2 bases and 6 bases, with 10 bases remaining between them. Per the germline V gene, CDR1 is SEHNR and CDR2 is FQNEAQ (reference sequence). DNA for the CDR3: TGTGCCAGCAGCTTAACGGGGGTTGATGGCTACACCTTC. It specifies CASSLTGVDGYTF.

This clone was detected once. The gene calls are TRBV18 and TRBJ2-7; D call uncertain. Germline V lookup: CDR1 KGHSH, CDR2 LQKENI. Trimming shortened V by 4 bases and J by 1 base, and 5 bases separated the two germline ends. The CDR3 length is 12 residues. This chain's CDR3 is CASSLESYEQYF. The CDR3 bases are TGTGCCAGCTCACTTGAGTCCTACGAGCAGTACTTC.

The chain links TRBV28 to TRBJ2-7; D gene uncertain. The germline gives CDR1 MDHEN, CDR2 SYDVKM. V lost 6 bases to trimming and J lost 6 bases, with 9 bases between them. The CDR3 extends over 11 amino acids. The CDR3 spells CASRRTVEQYF. Here the CDR3 DNA reads TGTGCCAGCAGGCGGACGGTCGAGCAGTACTTC.

The chain employs TRBV7-8 and TRBJ2-7; a weak D match, TRBD2 (5 bases). Germline values: CDR1 SGHVS, CDR2 FQNEAQ. The CDR3 is made up of 14 amino acids. V was trimmed by 5 bases and J by 1 base, leaving 12 bases between them. CDR3 sequence (DNA): TGTGCCAGCAGCCAAACCAGACTATCCTACGAGCAGTACTTC. The encoded protein is CASSQTRLSYEQYF.